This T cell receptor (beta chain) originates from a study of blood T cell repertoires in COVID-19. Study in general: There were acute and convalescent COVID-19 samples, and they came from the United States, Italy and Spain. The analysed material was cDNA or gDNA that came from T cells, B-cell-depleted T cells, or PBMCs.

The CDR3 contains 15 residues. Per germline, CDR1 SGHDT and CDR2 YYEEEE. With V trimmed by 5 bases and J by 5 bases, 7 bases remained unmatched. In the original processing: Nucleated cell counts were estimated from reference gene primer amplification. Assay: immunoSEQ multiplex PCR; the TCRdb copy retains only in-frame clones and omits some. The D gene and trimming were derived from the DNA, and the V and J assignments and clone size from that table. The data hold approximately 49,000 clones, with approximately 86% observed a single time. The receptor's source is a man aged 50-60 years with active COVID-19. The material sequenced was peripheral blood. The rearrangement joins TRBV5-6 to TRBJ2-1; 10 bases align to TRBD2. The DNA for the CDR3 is TGTGCCAGCAGAACCGGACTAGCGGCTAACAATGAGCAGTTCTTC. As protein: CASRTGLAANNEQFF.